Below, one T cell receptor (beta chain) is given with its context. This CDR3 contains 14 residues. The V and J ends lost 7 bases and 7 bases, in that order; junction bases with no gene match: 7. The V gene's germline CDR1 is SEHNR and CDR2 FQNEAQ (reference sequence). The record originates from a study of T cell responses to AZD1222 COVID-19 vaccine. Profiling relied on immunoSEQ multiplex PCR, and the TCRdb table lists in-frame clones only, not all of them. The sample yields tens of thousands of clones, approximately 90% seen once. This sequence originates from an adult who received the AZD1222 COVID-19 vaccine. The chain is built from TRBV7-9 and TRBJ1-6; 7 positions match TRBD1. The specimen comprised peripheral blood, sampled 28 days after the second AZD1222 dose. CDR3 in amino acids: CASTDGTDNSPLHF. Here the CDR3 DNA reads TGTGCCAGCACCGACGGGACAGACAATTCACCCCTCCACTTT.